These T cell receptor beta chains were read from a single sample in a study of response to subunit inactivated influenza vaccine. MiXCR, run by TCRdb on the RT-PCR reads, gives a single entry per CDR3 protein. The sample has about 830,000 distinct CDR3 sequences, under 20% seen once. Sample: PBMCs from blood, taken 5 days after vaccination. Receptors originate from a man in his fifties or sixties who received an inactivated influenza vaccine. Both conserved end residues are part of each CDR3. A D gene is named only where the DNA matches it firmly. Size values are once, few and many counts, or a class for expanded clones, and some rows have none.

abundance	d_gene	len	v_gene	j_gene	CDR3aa	CDR3nt
-	-	12	TRBV6-1	TRBJ1-1	CASAERWTEAFF	TGTGCCAGCGCGGAGAGGTGGACTGAAGCTTTCTTT
-	-	16	TRBV4-3	TRBJ2-5	CASSQVVGGIQETQYF	TGCGCCAGCAGCCAAGTTGTGGGAGGTATCCAAGAGACCCAGTACTTC
-	-	15	TRBV4-2	TRBJ2-7	CASSQDLGISYEQYF	TGTGCCAGCAGCCAAGACCTCGGCATTTCCTACGAGCAGTACTTC
-	-	13	TRBV2	TRBJ2-7	CASSGLLGDEQYF	TGTGCCAGCAGTGGGCTCCTTGGCGACGAGCAGTACTTC
-	TRBD2	17	TRBV24-1	TRBJ2-2	CATSDTTSGGMAGELFF	TGTGCCACCAGTGATACCACTAGCGGTGGTATGGCCGGGGAGCTGTTTTTT
-	-	15	TRBV6-1	TRBJ2-3	CASSGSSRHTDTQYF	TGTGCCAGCAGCGGGTCTAGCCGACACACAGATACGCAGTATTTT
-	-	13	TRBV7-3	TRBJ2-1	CASSSLALNEQFF	TGTGCCAGCAGCTCCCTAGCCCTAAATGAGCAGTTCTTC
-	-	12	TRBV7-9	TRBJ2-7	CASSYEKYEQYF	TGTGCCAGCAGCTATGAGAAGTACGAGCAGTACTTC
-	TRBD1	15	TRBV6-1	TRBJ1-2	CASSPGTGVFHGYTF	TGTGCCAGCAGTCCCGGGACAGGGGTTTTCCATGGCTACACCTTC
-	-	17	TRBV13	TRBJ2-2	CASSSLPLGPKTGELFF	TGTGCCAGCAGCTCCCTCCCACTGGGGCCTAAGACCGGGGAGCTGTTTTTT
-	TRBD1	14	TRBV18	TRBJ2-1	CASSPSLQGQGQFF	TGTGCCAGCTCACCAAGTCTACAGGGACAGGGACAGTTCTTC
few	TRBD1	16	TRBV6-2/TRBV6-3	TRBJ1-2	CASSIRSTVTGYGYTF	TGTGCCAGCAGTATTCGATCCACGGTGACAGGGTATGGCTACACCTTC
-	TRBD2	19	TRBV15	TRBJ2-3	CATSRDWASGATRTDTQYF	TGTGCCACCAGCAGAGATTGGGCTAGCGGGGCAACCCGCACAGATACGCAGTATTTT
many	TRBD1	15	TRBV9	TRBJ2-5	CASSASTGGRETQYF	TGTGCCAGCAGCGCTAGCACAGGGGGCAGAGAGACCCAGTACTTC
few	-	11	TRBV29-1	TRBJ2-5	CSVESPETQYF	TGCAGCGTTGAGAGTCCAGAGACCCAGTACTTC
few	-	12	TRBV11-2	TRBJ2-5	CASSLYTETQYF	TGTGCCAGCAGCTTATATACGGAGACCCAGTACTTC
few	TRBD2	17	TRBV6-5	TRBJ2-3	CASSYSSRAGAADTQYF	TGTGCCAGCAGTTACTCGTCGAGAGCGGGGGCGGCGGATACGCAGTATTTT
many	-	15	TRBV12-3/TRBV12-4	TRBJ2-1	CASTRDAVSYNEQFF	TGTGCCAGCACCCGGGACGCCGTCTCCTACAATGAGCAGTTCTTC
-	TRBD1	16	TRBV7-9	TRBJ2-7	CASSPMDRGPSYEQYF	TGTGCCAGCAGCCCAATGGACAGGGGGCCCTCCTACGAGCAGTACTTC
few	-	14	TRBV6-1	TRBJ1-1	CASSEGTANTEAFF	TGTGCCAGCAGTGAAGGGACAGCGAACACTGAAGCTTTCTTT
-	TRBD1	12	TRBV6-6	TRBJ1-1	CASSRQGGGAFF	TGTGCCAGCAGTCGACAGGGCGGGGGAGCTTTCTTT
few	-	14	TRBV6-4	TRBJ1-5	CASSDQGGNQPQHF	TGTGCCAGCAGTGATCAGGGTGGCAATCAGCCCCAGCATTTT
many	-	14	TRBV2	TRBJ1-2	CASTRNAVNYGYTF	TGTGCCAGCACAAGGAACGCAGTAAACTATGGCTACACCTTC
many	-	16	TRBV7-8	TRBJ2-2	CASSSRQDANTGELFF	TGTGCCAGCAGCTCGAGACAAGACGCGAACACCGGGGAGCTGTTTTTT
few	-	16	TRBV5-1	TRBJ2-3	CASSLEGRGGADTQYF	TGCGCCAGCAGCTTGGAGGGCCGGGGAGGCGCAGATACGCAGTATTTT
-	-	13	TRBV20-1	TRBJ2-3	CSARYPLRDTQYF	TGCAGTGCTAGATACCCTCTTAGGGATACGCAGTATTTT